The 3 T cell receptor beta chains below come from one sample, sequenced in a study of blood T cell repertoires in COVID-19. Produced via immunoSEQ multiplex PCR; TCRdb's table is partial and in-frame only. Of about 140,000 clones in the sample, about 87% were seen once. The sequenced sample consisted of peripheral blood. All receptors derive from a man between 60 and 75 years old with active or convalescent COVID-19.

The V call is TRBV7-2, the J call TRBJ2-3; TRBD1 matches at 10 bases. The germline V gene encodes CDR1 SGHTA and CDR2 FQGNSA. The CDR3 totals 16 residues. V shed 1 base, J shed 4 bases, and the junction held 5 bases outside the gene matches. CDR3 in amino acids: CASSLGDRGVSDTQYF. The CDR3 nucleotides read TGTGCCAGCAGCTTAGGGGACAGGGGAGTTTCAGATACGCAGTATTTT.

V and J are TRBV27 and TRBJ2-2, with D unresolved. The CDR3 contains 13 residues. The germline V gene has CDR1 MNHEY and CDR2 SMNVEV (reference sequence). V lost 2 bases and J lost 5, with 6 bases in between. CDR3 protein: CASSLVSTGELFF. The CDR3 bases are TGTGCCAGCAGTTTAGTTTCAACCGGGGAGCTGTTTTTT.

This chain links TRBV28 with TRBJ1-1, with a possible D match to TRBD1 (5 bases). Germline V gives CDR1 MDHEN, CDR2 SYDVKM. Trimming removed 7 bases at V and 5 bases at J, with 20 bases between. CDR3 length equals 15 residues. The CDR3 loop reads CASNQLRGSLTEAFF. The CDR3 DNA sequence: TGTGCCAGCAACCAGTTGCGGGGCAGCTTAACTGAAGCTTTCTTT.